A selection of T cell receptor beta chains follows, all from one sample in a study of cytomegalovirus exposure and HLA in healthy donors. Profiling relied on immunoSEQ multiplex PCR, and the TCRdb table lists in-frame clones only, not all of them. Of roughly 93,000 clones listed, more than 75% are singletons. The specimen sequenced was PBMCs. These receptors were obtained from a human donor in good health. Both conserved end residues are part of each CDR3. A D gene is named only where the DNA matches it firmly. For some rows the clone size is stated as once, few or many, or as a class when expanded; others skip it.

clone size	D gene	V gene	J gene	CDR3 protein	CDR3 DNA
.	.	TRBV25-1	TRBJ2-1	CATQRGGGGNEQFF	TGTGCCACCCAAAGGGGAGGGGGAGGAAATGAGCAGTTCTTC
.	TRBD1	TRBV11-2	TRBJ1-2	CASSQEQGVRYGYTF	TGTGCCAGCAGCCAAGAACAGGGGGTCCGATATGGCTACACCTTC
.	.	TRBV5-1	TRBJ2-5	CASMEGVSQTQYF	TGCGCCAGCATGGAAGGGGTTTCCCAGACCCAGTACTTC
.	.	TRBV18	TRBJ2-5	CASSREETQYF	TGTGCCAGCTCACGAGAGGAGACCCAGTACTTC
.	.	TRBV20-1	TRBJ2-7	CSAGAAEQYF	TGCAGTGCCGGTGCCGCAGAGCAGTACTTC
.	.	TRBV10-3	TRBJ2-3	CASWRGGTQYF	TGTGCCTCCTGGAGGGGAGGTACGCAGTATTTT
.	TRBD1	TRBV11-1	TRBJ2-2	CASSLGTGGSTGELFF	TGTGCCAGCAGCCTAGGGACAGGGGGCTCAACCGGGGAGCTGTTTTTT
.	.	TRBV4-3	TRBJ2-3	CASSQASSVDTQYF	TGCGCCAGCAGCCAAGCGTCTAGCGTTGATACGCAGTATTTT
.	.	TRBV15	TRBJ1-6	CATSRENSPLHF	TGTGCCACCAGCCGCGAGAATTCACCCCTCCACTTT
.	.	TRBV2	TRBJ2-2	CASRSLHQGILERTGELFF	TGTGCCAGCAGATCCTTACACCAGGGGATCTTGGAACGCACCGGGGAGCTGTTTTTT
.	TRBD1	TRBV5-1	TRBJ1-1	CASTRDRGLNTEAFF	TGCGCCAGCACCAGGGACAGGGGGCTGAACACTGAAGCTTTCTTT
.	TRBD2	TRBV5-1	TRBJ2-4	CASSSGLVENIQYF	TGCGCCAGCAGCTCCGGACTAGTTGAAAACATTCAGTACTTC
.	.	TRBV18	TRBJ1-1	CASSPDSMNTEAFF	TGTGCCAGCTCCCCGGACAGCATGAACACTGAAGCTTTCTTT
.	TRBD2	TRBV20-1	TRBJ2-7	CSARLAVEQYF	TGCAGTGCTAGACTAGCGGTCGAGCAGTACTTC
.	TRBD1	TRBV7-9	TRBJ2-7	CASSWTGSPYEQYF	TGTGCCAGCAGCTGGACAGGGTCCCCCTACGAGCAGTACTTC
once	.	TRBV19	TRBJ1-1	CASSIGRAGFRMNTEAFF	TGTGCCAGTAGTATAGGTCGTGCGGGGTTTCGAATGAACACTGAAGCTTTCTTT
few	.	TRBV21-1	TRBJ1-5	CASTGRAPKHF	TGTGCCAGCACCGGGCGGGCGCCGAAGCATTTT
.	.	TRBV4-1	TRBJ2-1	CASSQGGGLVPEQFF	TGCGCCAGCAGCCAAGGCGGAGGGCTAGTACCGGAGCAGTTCTTC
.	TRBD1	TRBV29-1	TRBJ1-5	CSVTVSGTGVLLSNQPQHF	TGCAGCGTTACGGTATCCGGGACAGGGGTTCTATTAAGCAATCAGCCCCAGCATTTT
.	.	TRBV5-1	TRBJ1-1	CASSLVQGKGTEAFF	TGCGCCAGCAGCTTGGTACAGGGAAAGGGAACTGAAGCTTTCTTT
.	.	TRBV9	TRBJ1-5	CASSVGAAVDQPQHF	TGTGCCAGCAGCGTAGGGGCAGCAGTTGATCAGCCCCAGCATTTT
once	.	TRBV2	TRBJ1-5	CASRKGHEAYQPQHF	TGTGCCAGCAGGAAGGGACATGAAGCCTATCAGCCCCAGCATTTT
.	.	TRBV19	TRBJ2-7	CASSIRRGSEQYF	TGTGCCAGTAGTATAAGGAGGGGTAGCGAGCAGTACTTC
.	.	TRBV5-1	TRBJ2-3	CASSLFRGSSSTDTQYF	TGCGCCAGCAGCTTGTTTCGGGGGTCCTCCAGCACAGATACGCAGTATTTT
.	TRBD2	TRBV27	TRBJ2-1	CASSSPSSGSPNEQFF	TGTGCCAGCAGTTCCCCAAGCAGCGGGAGCCCCAATGAGCAGTTCTTC
.	.	TRBV21-1	TRBJ2-2	CASSKGGELAGDRTGELFF	TGTGCCAGCAGCAAAGGGGGGGAGCTAGCGGGAGATCGCACCGGGGAGCTGTTTTTT
.	.	TRBV29-1	TRBJ2-3	CSVEGGFGSDTQYF	TGCAGCGTTGAAGGAGGGTTCGGGTCAGATACGCAGTATTTT
.	.	TRBV6-6	TRBJ1-5	CASMDFGGGQPQHF	TGTGCCAGCATGGACTTTGGGGGAGGTCAGCCCCAGCATTTT